Each of the 29 T cell receptor beta chains below was sequenced from the same sample in a study of cytomegalovirus exposure and HLA in healthy donors. Amplification used 60 Vbeta primers and 13 Jbeta primers. TCRdb's table, derived via immunoSEQ multiplex PCR, lists solely in-frame clones and lacks some. The sample yields 150,000 to 200,000 clones, around 81% seen once. Sequenced material: PBMCs. These receptors were taken from a young woman in good health and CMV-seropositive.

The genes are TRBV18 and TRBJ2-5; TRBD2 aligns across 11 bases. CDR3 length equals 14 residues. CDR1 and CDR2 (germline): KGHSH, LQKENI. The trim removed 6 bases at V and 3 bases at J, leaving 3 bases unmatched. The CDR3 sequence: CASSPGLAEETQYF. CDR3 DNA sequence: TGTGCCAGCTCGCCGGGACTAGCGGAAGAGACCCAGTACTTC. Drawing the rest from reference TRBV18 and TRBJ2-5, the complete variable domain is NAGVMQNPRHLVRRRGQEARLRCSPMKGHSHVYWYRQLPEEGLKFMVYLQKENIIDESGMPKERFSAEFPKEGPSILRIQQVVRGDSAAYFCASSPGLAEETQYFGPGTRLLVL.

CDR3 loop: CASSSTGLETQYF. The CDR3 nucleotides read TGTGCCAGCAGTTCGACAGGGCTAGAGACCCAGTACTTC. The chain has TRBV6-6 and TRBJ2-5, with 7 bases aligning to TRBD1. Germline-derived CDR1 and CDR2 are MNHNY and SVGAGI (reference sequence). The CDR3 is made up of 13 amino acids. With V trimmed by 4 bases and J by 4 bases, 3 bases remained unmatched.

J is TRBJ2-2 and V is TRBV4-1, with TRBD2 matching 8 bases. V lost 4 bases, J lost 5 bases, and 6 bases stayed unmatched. Germline CDR1 MGHRA, CDR2 YSYEKL. The CDR3 length is 15 residues. The CDR3 protein is CASSPERGTTGELFF. As DNA, the CDR3 is TGCGCCAGCAGCCCAGAGCGGGGGACGACCGGGGAGCTGTTTTTT.

In DNA, the CDR3 is TGTGCCTGGAGTGTAATGCTAGCGGGGGCGGGAGAGACCCAGTACTTC. Translation gives CAWSVMLAGAGETQYF. The J gene is TRBJ2-5, the V gene TRBV30; TRBD2 matches at 10 bases. Germline CDR1 reads GTSNPN; CDR2 reads SVGIG (reference sequence). CDR3 size: 16 residues. V trimming: 0 bases; J trimming: 4 bases; junction bases outside the gene matches: 8.

For the CDR3, the DNA is TGTGCCAGCAGCTTGGCAGATTATAATTCACCCCTCCACTTT. Protein sequence: CASSLADYNSPLHF. This chain links TRBV11-2 with TRBJ1-6; D is uncertain. The CDR3 runs 14 residues. The germline V and J ends were trimmed by 3 bases and 4 bases, with 7 bases remaining between them. CDR1 and CDR2 (germline): SGHAT, FQNNGV.

This chain links TRBV18 with TRBJ2-7; tentative D call: TRBD2 (5 bases). The germline V gene encodes CDR1 KGHSH and CDR2 LQKENI. This CDR3 has 13 amino acids. Trimming pared 6 bases from V and 2 bases from J, leaving 11 bases between. CDR3 amino acids: CASSAGSAYEQYF. The CDR3, as DNA: TGTGCCAGCTCGGCGGGTTCTGCCTACGAGCAGTACTTC.

The chain couples TRBV7-8 to TRBJ2-1; D remains unclear. The V end lost 6 bases, the J end lost 3 bases, and 6 bases lay between the germline ends. The CDR3 totals 12 residues. CDR1 and CDR2 from the germline V gene are SGHVS and FQNEAQ. CDR3 nucleotide sequence: TGTGCCAGCAGTTCCGGCTACAATGAGCAGTTCTTC. Translating it yields CASSSGYNEQFF. The complete variable domain, with remaining parts taken from reference TRBV7-8 and TRBJ2-1, reads GAGVSQSPRYKVAKRGQDVALRCDPISGHVSLFWYQQALGQGPEFLTYFQNEAQLDKSGLPSDRFFAERPEGSVSTLKIQRTQQEDSAVYLCASSSGYNEQFFGPGTRLTVL.

The chain carries TRBV5-1 and TRBJ2-1; 9 bases align to TRBD1. The germline CDR1 and CDR2 sequences are SGHRS and YFSETQ. The V gene end was trimmed by 1 base and the J gene end by 7 bases; junction bases not matched to a gene: 6. This CDR3 spans 15 amino acids. CDR3 DNA: TGCGCCAGCAGCTTGACCGGGACAGGGAGAAATGAGCAGTTCTTC. Translated, it gives CASSLTGTGRNEQFF.

About this clone: Germline and junction disagree at one end, which may indicate a read error. The chain is built from TRBV7-9 and TRBJ1-2, with 7 bases fitting TRBD1. Per the germline V gene, CDR1 is SEHNR and CDR2 is FQNEAQ (reference sequence). The CDR3 runs 14 residues. The CDR3 is CSSSSRQGINGYTF. The CDR3 bases are TGTTCCAGCAGCTCACGACAGGGCATAAATGGCTACACCTTC.

The genes are TRBV30 and TRBJ2-5, with a possible D match to TRBD2 (6 bases). The V gene's germline CDR1 is GTSNPN and CDR2 SVGIG (reference sequence). This CDR3 is 15 amino acids long. Between the trimmed V and J ends, which lost 0 bases and 4 bases, there was a span of 15 bases. The CDR3: CAWSVPPGVGETQYF. CDR3 bases: TGTGCCTGGAGTGTACCCCCGGGGGTCGGAGAGACCCAGTACTTC.

V and J are TRBV6-1 and TRBJ2-5, with D uncertain. Trimming pared 6 bases from V and 1 base from J, leaving 15 bases between. Germline V gene lookup returns CDR1 MNHNS and CDR2 SASEGT. The CDR3 covers 15 residues. DNA for the CDR3: TGTGCCAGCAGCTCGGTCGGCGGAACCCAAGAGACCCAGTACTTC. Residues: CASSSVGGTQETQYF.

This clone was observed a handful of times. The V and J genes are TRBV7-6 and TRBJ2-7; D gene ambiguous. With 0 bases removed from V and 3 bases from J, the gap between germline ends came to 12 bases. The CDR3 covers 15 residues. Germline CDR1 is SGHVS and CDR2 is FNYEAQ. The CDR3 region is CASSLALGSIYEQYF. DNA of the CDR3: TGTGCCAGCAGCTTAGCGCTGGGCAGCATCTACGAGCAGTACTTC.

The V gene is TRBV13, the J gene TRBJ1-2, with D possibly matching TRBD1 (5 bases). The V gene lost 4 bases and the J gene lost 1 base, with 10 bases spanning the gap. The CDR3 length is 14 residues. CDR1 and CDR2 (germline): PRHDT, FYEKMQ (reference sequence). The DNA of the CDR3 is TGTGCCAGCAGCTCCGGGGGGTTTAACTATGGCTACACCTTC. This translates into CASSSGGFNYGYTF. Looking up the rest from reference TRBV13 and TRBJ1-2 gives the full variable domain: AAGVIQSPRHLIKEKRETATLKCYPIPRHDTVYWYQQGPGQDPQFLISFYEKMQSDKGSIPDRFSAQQFSDYHSELNMSSLELGDSALYFCASSSGGFNYGYTFGSGTRLTVV.

The chain recombines TRBV6-1 with TRBJ2-4; possibly TRBD1 for D (6 bases). This CDR3 is 12 amino acids long. V lost 4 bases to trimming and J lost 15 bases, with 16 bases between them. Germline CDR1 reads MNHNS; CDR2 reads SASEGT. CDR3 bases: TGTGCCAGCAGTGGCATGGGACACACTCTGTACTTC. Residues: CASSGMGHTLYF.

The V and J genes are TRBV6-6 and TRBJ2-2, with D possibly being TRBD2 (6 bases). V was shortened by 6 bases and J by 0 bases, with 14 bases between the two germline ends. From germline, CDR1 is MNHNY and CDR2 SVGAGI (reference sequence). This CDR3 comprises 16 residues. The DNA of the CDR3 is TGTGCCAGCAGATCCCCGGAGGGGACGAACACCGGGGAGCTGTTTTTT. This sequence encodes CASRSPEGTNTGELFF.

This chain links TRBV12-5 with TRBJ2-3; a weak D match, TRBD1 (6 bases). With 2 bases removed from V and 4 bases from J, the gap between germline ends came to 25 bases. From germline, CDR1 is LGHNT and CDR2 FRNRAP. The CDR3 runs to 19 residues. The CDR3 DNA is TGTGCTAGTGGTTTGAACCCGGGTGGCGGTCAGGGGAAGGCAGATACGCAGTATTTT. Encoded protein: CASGLNPGGGQGKADTQYF.

The CDR3 reads CASSAVTNEKLFF. The CDR3 bases are TGCGCCAGCAGTGCAGTTACTAATGAAAAACTGTTTTTT. V is TRBV10-2 and J is TRBJ1-4; D remains unclear. The germline V and J ends were trimmed by 4 bases and 2 bases, with 5 bases remaining between them. CDR1 and CDR2 from the germline V gene are WSHSY and SAAADI. This CDR3 region has 13 residues.

The chain carries TRBV5-1 and TRBJ1-5; 7 nucleotides align to TRBD1. V dropped 3 bases and J dropped 6; count of bases not matched to a gene: 6. The CDR3 is 14 amino acids. Germline V gene sequence: CDR1 SGHRS, CDR2 YFSETQ. This CDR3 reads CASSSTGLGQPQHF. For the CDR3, the DNA is TGCGCCAGCAGCTCGACAGGGCTGGGTCAGCCCCAGCATTTT.

This rearrangement joins TRBV7-3 to TRBJ2-3; D is possibly TRBD2 (6 bases). This CDR3 spans 15 amino acids. Trimming stripped 5 bases from V and 2 bases from J, with 14 bases between. Germline assignment: CDR1 SGHTA and CDR2 FQGTGA. The CDR3 DNA sequence: TGTGCCAGCAGCACGGGAGCCCACAACACAGATACGCAGTATTTT. It codes for CASSTGAHNTDTQYF.

The rearrangement links TRBV5-4 to TRBJ1-1; 8 bases match TRBD1. The germline gives CDR1 SGHNT, CDR2 YYREEE (reference sequence). V shed 0 bases and J 0 bases; nucleotides not matched to a gene: 7. CDR3 length: 17 amino acids. As DNA, the CDR3 is TGTGCCAGCAGCTTGGGAGGACAGGGACCGATGAACACTGAAGCTTTCTTT. This codes for CASSLGGQGPMNTEAFF.

The V call is TRBV7-3, the J call TRBJ2-5; a possible D gene is TRBD2 (5 bases). V dropped 5 bases and J dropped 3 bases, with 10 bases sitting between them. The V gene's germline CDR1 is SGHTA and CDR2 FQGTGA. The CDR3 loop spans 13 amino acids. The CDR3 protein is CASSPSGEETQYF. The CDR3 coding sequence is TGTGCCAGCAGCCCCTCCGGGGAAGAGACCCAGTACTTC.

As DNA, the CDR3 is TGCGCCAGCAGTGGACAAACCGGCACCGGGGAGCTGTTTTTT. The encoded protein is CASSGQTGTGELFF. The rearrangement joins TRBV10-1 to TRBJ2-2; D not resolved. The CDR3 has 14 amino acids. Trimming pared 4 bases from V and 4 bases from J, leaving 10 bases between. Germline V gene data show CDR1 as WNHNN and CDR2 as SYGVQD (reference sequence).

V is TRBV5-4 and J is TRBJ2-7, with 10 nucleotides matching TRBD1. The CDR3 runs 15 residues. V dropped 0 bases and J dropped 2; count of bases not matched to a gene: 2. Looked up from germline, CDR1 is SGHNT and CDR2 is YYREEE (reference sequence). The CDR3 is CASSLGGTGAYEQYF. DNA for the CDR3: TGTGCCAGCAGCTTGGGAGGGACAGGGGCCTACGAGCAGTACTTC.

The chain is built from TRBV10-1 and TRBJ1-1; tentatively, D is TRBD1 (6 bases). Germline V CDR1 and CDR2: WNHNN, SYGVQD (reference sequence). Deletions cut 10 bases from V and 7 bases from J, with 10 bases between. This CDR3 contains 10 residues. CDR3 in amino acids: CAMGAREAFF. The CDR3 DNA follows: TGCGCCATGGGGGCCCGTGAAGCTTTCTTT.

This chain connects TRBV11-3 to TRBJ2-2, with 8 bases aligning to TRBD1. The ends lost 5 bases at V and 7 bases at J; junction bases unmatched: 12. The germline V gene has CDR1 SGHNT and CDR2 YENEEA. The CDR3 length is 16 residues. As DNA, the CDR3 is TGTGCCAGCAGCCCTTTCTTCGGACAGGGCATCGGGGAGCTGTTTTTT. Translation gives CASSPFFGQGIGELFF.

The chain employs TRBV27 and TRBJ2-5; possible D gene TRBD1, 5 bases. This CDR3 has 11 amino acids. Germline V lookup: CDR1 MNHEY, CDR2 SMNVEV (reference sequence). Trimming pared 3 bases from V and 6 bases from J, leaving 5 bases between. The CDR3 DNA reads as TGTGCCAGCAGTTTGGGGCAGACCCAGTACTTC. Its translation: CASSLGQTQYF.

This clone was picked up a small number of times. The chain has TRBV5-6 and TRBJ1-6; possibly TRBD1 for D (6 bases). This CDR3 is 15 amino acids long. CDR1 and CDR2 from the germline V gene are SGHDT and YYEEEE. V lost 4 bases, J lost 0 bases, and 8 bases lay in between. CDR3 nucleotide sequence: TGTGCCAGCAGCACGGACAGCTCCTATAATTCACCCCTCCACTTT. It specifies CASSTDSSYNSPLHF.

The chain carries TRBV30 and TRBJ1-2; 9 bases are a match to TRBD1. This CDR3 spans 13 amino acids. With V trimmed by 2 bases and J by 6 bases, 4 bases remained unmatched. Germline V gene lookup returns CDR1 GTSNPN and CDR2 SVGIG (reference sequence). CDR3 amino acids: CAWSTDRGHGYTF. In DNA, the CDR3 is TGTGCCTGGAGTACGGACAGGGGCCATGGCTACACCTTC. Filled out from reference TRBV30 and TRBJ1-2, the complete variable domain reads SQTIHQWPATLVQPVGSPLSLECTVEGTSNPNLYWYRQAAGRGLQLLFYSVGIGQISSEVPQNLSASRPQDRQFILSSKKLLLSDSGFYLCAWSTDRGHGYTFGSGTRLTVV.

The chain combines TRBV18 with TRBJ2-3; TRBD1 agrees at 9 bases. V lost 6 bases to trimming and J lost 3 bases; unmatched junction nucleotides: 7. Germline CDR1 reads KGHSH; CDR2 reads LQKENI. The CDR3 loop spans 15 amino acids. The CDR3 loop reads CASSLGTGRTDTQYF. The CDR3 nucleotides read TGTGCCAGCTCCCTCGGGACAGGGAGGACAGATACGCAGTATTTT.